The entry that follows covers one T cell receptor (beta chain) sequence. The antigen is undetermined. The protocol was immunoSEQ multiplex PCR, while the TCRdb copy is restricted to in-frame clones and leaves out a portion. The sample lists tens of thousands of clones; about 88% were seen once. The source of the sample is a study of graft-versus-host responses after intestinal transplantation. Study information: Recipients uniformly received anti-thymocyte globulin induction, followed by tacrolimus and steroids for roughly 3 years.

Germline loops: CDR1 MRHNA, CDR2 SNTAGT. V gave up 1 base and J gave up 2 bases, with 13 bases separating them. CDR3 length: 16 residues. General observations from the study: Recipient marrow showed GvH clones, some seen first in ileum or blood. High graft-versus-host to host-versus-graft clonal ratios were found in allografts of patients who had graft-donor T cell macrochimerism.

Sequencing was performed on PBMCs, taken more than 64 days after intestinal transplantation. This TCR was sampled from a human patient who received an intestinal transplant, so some T cells may come from the graft donor. This chain connects TRBV6-4 to TRBJ2-3, with D perhaps matching TRBD2 (7 bases). As DNA, the CDR3 is TGTGCCAGCAGTGACTTGGGGGGGGCGGCCACAGATACGCAGTATTTT. Translating gives CASSDLGGAATDTQYF.